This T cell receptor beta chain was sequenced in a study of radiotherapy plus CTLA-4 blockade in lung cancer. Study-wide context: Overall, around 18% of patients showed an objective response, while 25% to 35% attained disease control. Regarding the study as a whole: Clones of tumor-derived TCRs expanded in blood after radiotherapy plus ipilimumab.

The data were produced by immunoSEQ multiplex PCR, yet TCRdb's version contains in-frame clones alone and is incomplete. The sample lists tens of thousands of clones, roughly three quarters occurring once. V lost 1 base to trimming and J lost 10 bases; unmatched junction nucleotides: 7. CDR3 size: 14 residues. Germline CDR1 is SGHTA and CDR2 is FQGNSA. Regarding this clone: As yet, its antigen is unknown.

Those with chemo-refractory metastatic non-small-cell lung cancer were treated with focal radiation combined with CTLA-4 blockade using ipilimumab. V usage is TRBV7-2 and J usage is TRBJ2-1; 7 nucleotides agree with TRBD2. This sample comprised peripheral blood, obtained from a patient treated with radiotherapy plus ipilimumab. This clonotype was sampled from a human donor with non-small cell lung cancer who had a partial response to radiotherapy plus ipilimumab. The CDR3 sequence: CASSLGPRGVEQFF. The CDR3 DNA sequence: TGTGCCAGCAGCTTAGGGCCCCGGGGGGTCGAGCAGTTCTTC.